One sample yielded the 26 T cell receptor beta chains listed below, sequenced in a study of CD8+ T cells in alopecia areata. cDNA prepared by RNA extraction and subsequent reverse transcription served as the template for sequencing. Only in-frame clones appear in the TCRdb table, and some are missing; sequencing was by immunoSEQ multiplex PCR. The sample has some 120,000 clones, over 50% seen once; the top ten hold roughly 4.3%. The sequencing used CD4+ T cells sorted from blood, collected at week 0. These receptors were obtained from a human donor with alopecia areata.

This chain connects TRBV11-2 to TRBJ1-2; D uncertain. Trimming removed 5 bases from V and 7 bases from J, with 8 bases in between. The length of the CDR3 is 11 residues. Germline V gene sequence: CDR1 SGHAT, CDR2 FQNNGV. The CDR3 sequence: CASSLGFGYTF. The CDR3 DNA sequence: TGTGCCAGCAGCCTGGGGTTTGGCTACACCTTC.

This chain joins TRBV9 and TRBJ2-7, with 7 bases that match TRBD1. The CDR3 has 13 amino acids. Per the germline V gene, CDR1 is SGDLS and CDR2 is YYNGEE. V dropped 4 bases and J dropped 0; count of bases not matched to a gene: 1. The CDR3 DNA reads as TGTGCCAGCAGCCGGGACAGCTCCTACGAGCAGTACTTC. This sequence encodes CASSRDSSYEQYF. Complete variable domain (other parts from reference TRBV9 and TRBJ2-7): DSGVTQTPKHLITATGQRVTLRCSPRSGDLSVYWYQQSLDQGLQFLIQYYNGEERAKGNILERFSAQQFPDLHSELNLSSLELGDSALYFCASSRDSSYEQYFGPGTRLTVT.

The chain couples TRBV4-1 to TRBJ1-2, with D perhaps matching TRBD1 (6 bases). Trimming cost V 2 bases and J 2 bases, with 15 bases left between them. CDR1 and CDR2 from the germline V gene are MGHRA and YSYEKL. There are 16 residues in the CDR3. This chain's CDR3 is CASSQFGGPSNYGYTF. The CDR3 DNA follows: TGCGCCAGCAGCCAATTCGGGGGCCCTTCAAACTATGGCTACACCTTC.

In DNA form, the CDR3 reads TGCGCCAGCAGCCCTCCCCGACAGGGCCTCTCCTACGAGCAGTACTTC. It translates to CASSPPRQGLSYEQYF. This rearrangement joins TRBV5-1 to TRBJ2-7; TRBD1 aligns across 7 bases. V lost 4 bases to trimming and J lost 0 bases; unmatched junction nucleotides: 10. The germline gives CDR1 SGHRS, CDR2 YFSETQ. The CDR3 consists of 16 residues.

This clone has a handful of counts. V is TRBV7-2 and J is TRBJ2-3; no definite D call. Trimming pared 5 bases from V and 3 bases from J, leaving 12 bases between. This CDR3 spans 14 amino acids. Per germline, CDR1 SGHTA and CDR2 FQGNSA. The CDR3 loop reads CASSLQHGTDTQYF. CDR3 DNA sequence: TGTGCCAGCAGCCTTCAACACGGGACAGATACGCAGTATTTT.

The chain joins TRBV6-5 to TRBJ1-1; D uncertain. The V end was cut by 6 bases, the J end by 7 bases, with 18 bases between. CDR1 MNHEY and CDR2 SVGAGI come from the germline V gene. This CDR3 contains 14 residues. The CDR3 protein is CASSYRRGRYEAFF. The CDR3 DNA reads TGTGCCAGCAGCTACAGAAGAGGGCGGTATGAAGCTTTCTTT.

The chain has TRBV29-1 and TRBJ2-5; 7 positions agree with TRBD1. The assigned J gene may be wrong: the sequence end matches TRBJ2-7 better. Germline assignment: CDR1 SQVTM and CDR2 ANQGSEA. The CDR3 has 14 amino acids. CDR3 sequence (DNA): TGCAGCGTTGGACAGGGTGTTGGTGTATGCGAGCAGTACTTC. Amino acids: CSVGQGVGVCEQYF.

This rearrangement joins TRBV7-8 to TRBJ2-3; D is unclear. The CDR3 covers 13 residues. The germline gives CDR1 SGHVS, CDR2 FQNEAQ. V lost 3 bases to trimming and J lost 4 bases, with 8 bases between them. Written as DNA, the CDR3 is TGTGCCAGCAGCTTTGGACGGGCAGATACGCAGTATTTT. Protein product: CASSFGRADTQYF.

This chain links TRBV19 with TRBJ1-5; D gene uncertain. This CDR3 is built from 15 residues. In germline, CDR1 is LNHDA, CDR2 SQIVND (reference sequence). V was clipped by 3 bases and J by 5 bases, with 14 bases between them. CDR3 amino acids: CASSILNTGHQPQHF. The CDR3 nucleotides read TGTGCCAGTAGTATCCTAAACACTGGCCATCAGCCCCAGCATTTT.

V usage is TRBV10-3 and J usage is TRBJ2-1; 11 bases line up with TRBD2. J was trimmed by 8 bases and V by 10 bases; bases with no gene match: 10. Germline CDR1 reads ENHRY; CDR2 reads SYGVKD. This CDR3 is built from 14 residues. CDR3 in DNA: TGTGCCACCAGCGGGCTAGCGGGAGGCGATGAGCAGTTCTTC. This codes for CATSGLAGGDEQFF.

V is TRBV6-5 and J is TRBJ2-1; D unclear. V lost 6 bases and J 1 base, leaving 10 bases between the germline ends. Per germline, CDR1 MNHEY and CDR2 SVGAGI. CDR3 size: 14 residues. CDR3 DNA: TGTGCCAGCAGGGGCCCTGAGTCCTACAATGAGCAGTTCTTC. Residues: CASRGPESYNEQFF.

The gene calls are TRBV11-2 and TRBJ2-1; TRBD2 matches 10 bases. This CDR3 spans 14 amino acids. In germline, CDR1 is SGHAT, CDR2 FQNNGV. J gave up 9 bases and V 7 bases, and 9 bases lay outside the gene matches. CDR3 DNA: TGTGCCAGCACCCGTCGGGTAGCGGGGGGTGAGCAGTTCTTC. This encodes CASTRRVAGGEQFF.

There are a few counts of this clone. The chain joins TRBV7-9 to TRBJ2-1; 13 bases agree with TRBD2. The V segment lost 5 bases and the J segment 8 bases; nucleotides outside the gene matches: 9. Germline CDR1 is SEHNR and CDR2 is FQNEAQ (reference sequence). The CDR3 is made up of 16 amino acids. Here the CDR3 reads CASSAWTSGSRDEQFF. The CDR3 nucleotides are TGTGCCAGCAGCGCCTGGACTAGCGGGAGTCGCGATGAGCAGTTCTTC. Variable domain in full (rest from reference TRBV7-9 and TRBJ2-1): DTGVSQNPRHKITKRGQNVTFRCDPISEHNRLYWYRQTLGQGPEFLTYFQNEAQLEKSRLLSDRFSAERPKGSFSTLEIQRTEQGDSAMYLCASSAWTSGSRDEQFFGPGTRLTVL.

This chain links TRBV7-7 with TRBJ2-3; the D gene is possibly TRBD2 (6 bases). The CDR3 covers 15 residues. Deletions cut 5 bases from V and 0 bases from J, with 12 bases between. Germline CDR1 is SSHAT and CDR2 is FNYEAQ (reference sequence). The CDR3 protein is CASSPSSGSTDTQYF. For the CDR3, the DNA is TGTGCCAGCAGCCCCTCGAGCGGGAGCACAGATACGCAGTATTTT. Complete variable domain (other parts from reference TRBV7-7 and TRBJ2-3): GAGVSQSPRYKVTKRGQDVTLRCDPISSHATLYWYQQALGQGPEFLTYFNYEAQPDKSGLPSDRFSAERPEGSISTLTIQRTEQRDSAMYRCASSPSSGSTDTQYFGPGTRLTVL.

V usage is TRBV7-2 and J usage is TRBJ1-2, with no clear D. The CDR3 sequence is 14 residues long. The germline V and J ends were trimmed by 2 bases and 2 bases, with 9 bases remaining between them. The germline V gene has CDR1 SGHTA and CDR2 FQGNSA. In DNA, the CDR3 is TGTGCCAGCAGCTTAAGGGAGGAGAACTATGGCTACACCTTC. Amino acids: CASSLREENYGYTF.

The V call is TRBV5-1, the J call TRBJ2-1; 7 bases align to TRBD2. This CDR3 region has 14 residues. The V and J ends lost 0 bases and 9 bases, in that order; junction bases with no gene match: 6. Per the germline V gene, CDR1 is SGHRS and CDR2 is YFSETQ. Here the CDR3 reads CASSLGTGGTEQFF. CDR3 in DNA: TGCGCCAGCAGCTTGGGGACCGGGGGGACTGAGCAGTTCTTC.

The sample holds a few counts of this clone. V usage is TRBV30 and J usage is TRBJ1-5, with D unclear. The CDR3 spans 20 residues. Germline V gene lookup returns CDR1 GTSNPN and CDR2 SVGIG (reference sequence). Trimming cost V 1 base and J 0 bases, with 25 bases left between them. The CDR3 coding sequence is TGTGCCTGGAGTGCCCCGAAGGTTCGCGGCGCGGGGTATAGCAATCAGCCCCAGCATTTT. Translated, it gives CAWSAPKVRGAGYSNQPQHF.

V and J are TRBV29-1 and TRBJ1-2; 8 bases fit TRBD1. CDR3 length: 13 residues. V shed 7 bases and J 2 bases; nucleotides not matched to a gene: 6. Germline V gives CDR1 SQVTM, CDR2 ANQGSEA. The CDR3 reads CSATGQGNYGYTF. In DNA, the CDR3 is TGCAGCGCCACTGGACAGGGAAACTATGGCTACACCTTC.

The J gene is TRBJ1-2, the V gene TRBV2, with D perhaps matching TRBD1 (6 bases). CDR3 length: 13 residues. Germline CDR1 reads SNHLY; CDR2 reads FYNNEI. Deletions cut 6 bases from V and 5 bases from J, with 13 bases between. DNA of the CDR3: TGTGCCAGCAGGGCCTCAGGGGTATATGGCTACACCTTC. Encoded protein: CASRASGVYGYTF.

The gene calls are TRBV2 and TRBJ2-7; D is undetermined. Germline CDR1 and CDR2: SNHLY and FYNNEI. V was trimmed by 6 bases and J by 2 bases, leaving 5 bases between them. The CDR3 is 11 amino acids. The DNA of the CDR3 is TGTGCCAGCAGCCCCACCTACGAGCAGTACTTC. It encodes CASSPTYEQYF.

This clone appeared a single time. The rearrangement links TRBV19 to TRBJ2-7; 7 bases fit TRBD2. Germline CDR1 and CDR2: LNHDA and SQIVND (reference sequence). The CDR3 contains 14 residues. The junction had 6 bases not matched to a gene; V was cut back by 4 bases and J by 3 bases. In DNA, the CDR3 is TGTGCCAGTAGTAGGGAGGGCAGAGGCTACGAGCAGTACTTC. Its protein product is CASSREGRGYEQYF.

V is TRBV6-6 and J is TRBJ1-1, with D perhaps matching TRBD1 (6 bases). The CDR3 length is 14 residues. The germline V gene encodes CDR1 MNHNY and CDR2 SVGAGI (reference sequence). The germline V and J ends were trimmed by 6 bases and 6 bases, with 17 bases remaining between them. The DNA of the CDR3 is TGTGCCAGCAGAGGGGGGGCAGTTAGCTCTGAAGCTTTCTTT. Translation: CASRGGAVSSEAFF.

This clone showed up just a few times. The chain employs TRBV5-1 and TRBJ2-6; perhaps D is TRBD1 or TRBD2 (5 bases each). V was pared by 0 bases and J by 7 bases, with 8 bases between. CDR1 and CDR2 from the germline V gene are SGHRS and YFSETQ. The length of the CDR3 is 14 residues. The CDR3 reads CASSLGGRANVLTF. CDR3 nucleotides: TGCGCCAGCAGCTTGGGGGGGAGAGCCAACGTCCTGACTTTC.

This chain uses TRBV5-4 with TRBJ2-2, with 13 bases fitting TRBD2. The CDR3 is 16 amino acids. With V trimmed by 1 base and J by 7 bases, 4 bases remained unmatched. The germline CDR1 and CDR2 sequences are SGHNT and YYREEE (reference sequence). The CDR3 reads CASSLTSGRAGGELFF. The DNA for the CDR3 is TGTGCCAGCAGCTTGACTAGCGGGAGGGCCGGCGGGGAGCTGTTTTTT.

J is TRBJ2-2 and V is TRBV18, with a possible D match to TRBD2 (7 bases). Trimming left V 3 bases short and J 5 bases short, with 19 bases between. Germline V gives CDR1 KGHSH, CDR2 LQKENI. This CDR3 region has 17 residues. CDR3 in amino acids: CASSPDHVGGRTGELFF. CDR3 sequence (DNA): TGTGCCAGCTCACCCGATCACGTCGGGGGGCGAACCGGGGAGCTGTTTTTT. Combining the CDR3 with reference TRBV18 and TRBJ2-2 gives the whole variable domain NAGVMQNPRHLVRRRGQEARLRCSPMKGHSHVYWYRQLPEEGLKFMVYLQKENIIDESGMPKERFSAEFPKEGPSILRIQQVVRGDSAAYFCASSPDHVGGRTGELFFGEGSRLTVL.

This clone has just a few counts. This chain links TRBV29-1 with TRBJ1-1, with D perhaps TRBD1 (6 bases). V was trimmed by 7 bases and J by 7 bases, leaving 16 bases between them. This CDR3 comprises 12 residues. The germline V gene has CDR1 SQVTM and CDR2 ANQGSEA. The CDR3 region is CSAKGGDSEAFF. The CDR3 DNA reads TGCAGCGCCAAAGGGGGTGACAGTGAAGCTTTCTTT.